The clone carrying this T cell receptor (beta chain) was detected once. Original methodology: Reference gene primer amplification in the assay estimated nucleated cell counts. Produced via immunoSEQ multiplex PCR; TCRdb's table is partial and in-frame only. V, J and clone size are taken as reported in that table, and D and trimming were inferred from the DNA itself. The data contain over 300,000 clones, approximately 88% of them singletons. V lost 0 bases, J lost 7 bases, and 8 bases lay in between. This CDR3 is 13 amino acids long. In germline, CDR1 is SGHNT, CDR2 YYREEE (reference sequence). This entry comes from a study of blood T cell repertoires in COVID-19. The wider study: Samples came from the United States, Italy and Spain, spanning acute and convalescent COVID-19. In each case, the material was cDNA or gDNA derived from T cells, B-cell-depleted T cells, or PBMCs.

The source is a man younger than 30 who had recovered from COVID-19. The rearrangement joins TRBV5-4 to TRBJ2-1; D uncertain. Sequencing was done on a sample of peripheral blood. The CDR3 reads CASSLGGRNEQFF. DNA for the CDR3: TGTGCCAGCAGCTTGGGTGGGCGTAATGAGCAGTTCTTC.